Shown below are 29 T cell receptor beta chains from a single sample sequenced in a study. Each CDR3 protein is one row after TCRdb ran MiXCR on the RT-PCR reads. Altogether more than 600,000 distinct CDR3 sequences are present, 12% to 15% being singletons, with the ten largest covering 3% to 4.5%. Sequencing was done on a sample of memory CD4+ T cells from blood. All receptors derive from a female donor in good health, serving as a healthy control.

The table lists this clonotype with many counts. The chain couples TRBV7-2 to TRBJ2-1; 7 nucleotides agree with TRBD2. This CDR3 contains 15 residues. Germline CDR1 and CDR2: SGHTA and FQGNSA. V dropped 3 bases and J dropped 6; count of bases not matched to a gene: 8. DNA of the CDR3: TGTGCCAGCAGCTTCGTTTTTTTAGCGGGCAATGAGCAGTTCTTC. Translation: CASSFVFLAGNEQFF.

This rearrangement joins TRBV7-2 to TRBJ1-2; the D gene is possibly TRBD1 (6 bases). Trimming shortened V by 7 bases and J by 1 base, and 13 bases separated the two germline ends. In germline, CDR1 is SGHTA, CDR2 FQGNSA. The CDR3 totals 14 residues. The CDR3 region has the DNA TGTGCCAGCACGGCGGGGGCCTTTAACTATGGCTACACCTTC. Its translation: CASTAGAFNYGYTF.

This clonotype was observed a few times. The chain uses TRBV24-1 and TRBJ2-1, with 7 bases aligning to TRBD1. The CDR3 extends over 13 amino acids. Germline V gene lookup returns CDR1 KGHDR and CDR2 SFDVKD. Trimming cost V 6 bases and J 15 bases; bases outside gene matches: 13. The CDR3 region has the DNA TGTGCCACCAGTCCAAACAGGGACAGTGGTTCGTTCTTC. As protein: CATSPNRDSGSFF.

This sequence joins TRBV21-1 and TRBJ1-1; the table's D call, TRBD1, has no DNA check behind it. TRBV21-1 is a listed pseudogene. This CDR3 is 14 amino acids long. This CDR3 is CASKGHVMNTEAFF. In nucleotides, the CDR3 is TGTGCCAGCAAGGGACATGTAATGAACACTGAAGCTTTCTTT.

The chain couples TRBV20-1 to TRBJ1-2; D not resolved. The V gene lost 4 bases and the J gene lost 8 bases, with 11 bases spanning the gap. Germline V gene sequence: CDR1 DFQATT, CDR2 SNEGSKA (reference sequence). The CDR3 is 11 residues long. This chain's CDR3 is CSAKGAVGYTF. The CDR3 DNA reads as TGCAGTGCTAAAGGTGCTGTAGGCTACACCTTC.

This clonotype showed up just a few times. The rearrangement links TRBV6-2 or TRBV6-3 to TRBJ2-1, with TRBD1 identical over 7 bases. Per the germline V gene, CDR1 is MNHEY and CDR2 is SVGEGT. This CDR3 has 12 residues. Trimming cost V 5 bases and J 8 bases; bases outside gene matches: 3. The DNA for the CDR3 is TGTGCCAGCAGTAACACAGGGGATGAGCAGTTCTTC. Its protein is CASSNTGDEQFF.

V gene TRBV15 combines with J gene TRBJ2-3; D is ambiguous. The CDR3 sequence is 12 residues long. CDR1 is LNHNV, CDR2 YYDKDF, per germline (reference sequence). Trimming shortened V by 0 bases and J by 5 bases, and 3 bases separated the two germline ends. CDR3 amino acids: CATSRDGDTQYF. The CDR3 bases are TGTGCCACCAGCAGAGATGGAGATACGCAGTATTTT.

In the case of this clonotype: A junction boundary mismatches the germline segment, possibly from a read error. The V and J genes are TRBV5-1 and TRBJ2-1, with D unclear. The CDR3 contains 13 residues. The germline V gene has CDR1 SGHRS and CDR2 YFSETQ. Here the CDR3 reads CASSLAVWNERFF. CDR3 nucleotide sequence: TGCGCCAGCAGCTTGGCTGTGTGGAATGAGCGGTTCTTC.

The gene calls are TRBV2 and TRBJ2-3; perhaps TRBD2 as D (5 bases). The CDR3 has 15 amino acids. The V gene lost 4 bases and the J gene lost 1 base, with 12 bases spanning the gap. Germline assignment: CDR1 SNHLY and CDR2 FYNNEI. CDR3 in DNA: TGTGCCAGCAGTGCTACCCCCGGGGGCACAGATACGCAGTATTTT. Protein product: CASSATPGGTDTQYF.

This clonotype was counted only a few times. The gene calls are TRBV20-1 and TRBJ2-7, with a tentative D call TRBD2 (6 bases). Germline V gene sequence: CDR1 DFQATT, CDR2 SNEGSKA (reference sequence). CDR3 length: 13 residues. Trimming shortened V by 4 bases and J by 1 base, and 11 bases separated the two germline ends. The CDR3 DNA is TGCAGTGCTAAGTTTCGGGAGTCCTACGAGCAGTACTTC. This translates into CSAKFRESYEQYF.

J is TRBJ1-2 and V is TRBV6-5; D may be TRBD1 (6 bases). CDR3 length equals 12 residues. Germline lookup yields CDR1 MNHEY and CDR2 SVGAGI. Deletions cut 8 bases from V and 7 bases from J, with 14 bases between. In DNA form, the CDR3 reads TGTGCCAGCCGACACAGGGAAAGTGGCTACACCTTC. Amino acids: CASRHRESGYTF.

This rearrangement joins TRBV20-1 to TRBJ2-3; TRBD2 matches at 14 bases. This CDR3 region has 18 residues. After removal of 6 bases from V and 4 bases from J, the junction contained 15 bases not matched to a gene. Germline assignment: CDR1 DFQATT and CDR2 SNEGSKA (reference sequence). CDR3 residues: CSALGLAGASTPPDTQYF. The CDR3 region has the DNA TGCAGTGCCCTGGGACTAGCGGGAGCATCTACACCGCCAGATACGCAGTATTTT.

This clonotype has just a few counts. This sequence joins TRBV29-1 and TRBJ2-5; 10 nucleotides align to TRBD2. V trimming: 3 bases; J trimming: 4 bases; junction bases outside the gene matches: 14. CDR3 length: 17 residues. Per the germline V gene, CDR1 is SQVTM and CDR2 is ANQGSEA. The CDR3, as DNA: TGCAGCGTTGACCCTGACAGCGGGAGGGCCTGGGGAGAGACCCAGTACTTC. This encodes CSVDPDSGRAWGETQYF.

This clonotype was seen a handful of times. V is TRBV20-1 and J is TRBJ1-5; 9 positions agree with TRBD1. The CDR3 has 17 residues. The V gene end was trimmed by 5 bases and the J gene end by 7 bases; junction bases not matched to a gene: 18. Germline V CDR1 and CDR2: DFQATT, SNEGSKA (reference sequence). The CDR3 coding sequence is TGCAGTGCTGGGAATAACCGGGACAGGGAAGTAGGACAGCCCCAGCATTTT. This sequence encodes CSAGNNRDREVGQPQHF.

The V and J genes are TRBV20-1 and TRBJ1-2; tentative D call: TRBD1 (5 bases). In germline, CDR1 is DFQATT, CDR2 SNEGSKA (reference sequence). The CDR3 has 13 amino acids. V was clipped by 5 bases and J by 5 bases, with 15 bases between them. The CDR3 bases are TGCAGTGCTGGGGTACAGGCTGGTTATGGCTACACCTTC. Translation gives CSAGVQAGYGYTF.

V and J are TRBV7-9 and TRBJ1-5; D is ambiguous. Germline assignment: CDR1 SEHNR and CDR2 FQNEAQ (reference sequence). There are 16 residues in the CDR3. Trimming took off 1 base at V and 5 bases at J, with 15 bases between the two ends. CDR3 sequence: CASSLGLDTNDQPQHF. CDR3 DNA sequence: TGTGCCAGCAGCTTAGGTCTCGATACCAATGATCAGCCCCAGCATTTT.

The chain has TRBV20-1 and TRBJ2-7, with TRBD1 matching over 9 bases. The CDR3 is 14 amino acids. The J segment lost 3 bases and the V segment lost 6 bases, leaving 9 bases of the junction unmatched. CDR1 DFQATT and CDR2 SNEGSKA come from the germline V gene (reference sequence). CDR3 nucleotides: TGCAGTGCCTACGAAACGACAGGGGGCTACGAGCAGTACTTC. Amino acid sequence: CSAYETTGGYEQYF.

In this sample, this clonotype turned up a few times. CDR3 region: CASSLVGSGVGEQFF. In nucleotides, the CDR3 is TGTGCCAGCAGTTTAGTGGGAAGTGGGGTAGGAGAGCAGTTCTTC. The rearrangement links TRBV12-3 or TRBV12-4 to TRBJ2-1; D uncertain. Trimming removed 1 base from V and 10 bases from J, with 17 bases in between. The CDR3 length is 15 residues.

This CDR3 is CASSSPGAMNTEAFF. CDR3 nucleotide sequence: TGTGCCAGCAGCTCTCCGGGGGCCATGAACACTGAAGCTTTCTTT. The chain joins TRBV5-5 to TRBJ1-1; possible D gene TRBD1, 6 bases. The CDR3 is 15 residues long. Per the germline V gene, CDR1 is SGHKS and CDR2 is YYEKEE (reference sequence). V was shortened by 3 bases and J by 0 bases, with 12 bases between the two germline ends.

The DNA for the CDR3 is TGTGCCAGCAGTTACCTGGGACTAGCGGGAGTGGTGGCTTCCTACGAGCAGTACTTC. Translation: CASSYLGLAGVVASYEQYF. The chain couples TRBV6-2 or TRBV6-3 to TRBJ2-7, with 14 positions matching TRBD2. Per the germline V gene, CDR1 is MNHEY and CDR2 is SVGEGT. The CDR3 has 19 residues. The V gene end was trimmed by 2 bases and the J gene end by 1 base; junction bases not matched to a gene: 10.

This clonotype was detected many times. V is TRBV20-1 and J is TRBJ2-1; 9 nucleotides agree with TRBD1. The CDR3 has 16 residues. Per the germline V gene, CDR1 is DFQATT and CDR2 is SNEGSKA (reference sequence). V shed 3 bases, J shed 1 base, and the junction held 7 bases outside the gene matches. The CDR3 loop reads CSARVQGAGSYNEQFF. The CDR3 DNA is TGCAGTGCTAGGGTACAGGGGGCTGGGTCCTACAATGAGCAGTTCTTC.

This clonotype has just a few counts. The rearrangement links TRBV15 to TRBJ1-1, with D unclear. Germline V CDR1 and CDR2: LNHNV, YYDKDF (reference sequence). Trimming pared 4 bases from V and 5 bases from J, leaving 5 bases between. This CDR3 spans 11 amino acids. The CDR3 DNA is TGTGCCACCAGCACCTATACTGAAGCTTTCTTT. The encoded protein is CATSTYTEAFF.

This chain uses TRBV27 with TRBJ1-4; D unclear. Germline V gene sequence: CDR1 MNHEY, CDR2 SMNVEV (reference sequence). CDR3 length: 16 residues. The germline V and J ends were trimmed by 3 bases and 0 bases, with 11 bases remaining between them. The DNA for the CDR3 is TGTGCCAGCAGTTTCGGCGGACTCACAACTAATGAAAAACTGTTTTTT. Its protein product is CASSFGGLTTNEKLFF.

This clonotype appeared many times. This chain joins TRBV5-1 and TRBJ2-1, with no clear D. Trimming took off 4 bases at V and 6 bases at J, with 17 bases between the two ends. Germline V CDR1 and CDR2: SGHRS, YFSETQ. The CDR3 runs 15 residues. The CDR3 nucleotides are TGCGCCAGCAGCCCTGGGGTGGCGTGGGGCAATGAGCAGTTCTTC. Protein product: CASSPGVAWGNEQFF.

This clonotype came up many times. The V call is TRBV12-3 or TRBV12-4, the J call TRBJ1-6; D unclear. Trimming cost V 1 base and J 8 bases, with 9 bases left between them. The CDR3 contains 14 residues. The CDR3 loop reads CASSLGGYDSPLHF. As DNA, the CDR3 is TGTGCCAGCAGTTTAGGAGGGTATGATTCACCCCTCCACTTT.

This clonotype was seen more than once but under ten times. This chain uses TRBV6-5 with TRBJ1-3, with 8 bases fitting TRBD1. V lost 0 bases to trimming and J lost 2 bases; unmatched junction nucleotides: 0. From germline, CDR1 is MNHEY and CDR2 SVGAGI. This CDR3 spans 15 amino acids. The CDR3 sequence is CASSYSDRAGNTIYF. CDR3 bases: TGTGCCAGCAGTTACTCGGACAGGGCTGGAAACACCATATATTTT.

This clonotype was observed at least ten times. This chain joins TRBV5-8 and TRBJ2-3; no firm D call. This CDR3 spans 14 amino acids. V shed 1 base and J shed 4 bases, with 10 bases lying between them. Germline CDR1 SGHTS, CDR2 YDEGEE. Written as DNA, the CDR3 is TGTGCCAGCAGCTTGTCCGCTGGGCCAGATACGCAGTATTTT. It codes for CASSLSAGPDTQYF. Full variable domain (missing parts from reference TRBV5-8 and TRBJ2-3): EAGVTQSPTHLIKTRGQQATLRCSPISGHTSVYWYQQALGLGLQFLLWYDEGEERNRGNFPPRFSGRQFPNYSSELNVNALELEDSALYLCASSLSAGPDTQYFGPGTRLTVL.

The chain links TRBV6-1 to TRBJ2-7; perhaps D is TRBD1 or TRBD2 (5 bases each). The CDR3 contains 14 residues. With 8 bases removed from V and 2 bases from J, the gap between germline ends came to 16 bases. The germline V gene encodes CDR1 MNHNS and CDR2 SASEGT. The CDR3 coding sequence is TGTGCCAGCCAGGGCTCGAGGGGACCCTACGAGCAGTACTTC. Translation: CASQGSRGPYEQYF.

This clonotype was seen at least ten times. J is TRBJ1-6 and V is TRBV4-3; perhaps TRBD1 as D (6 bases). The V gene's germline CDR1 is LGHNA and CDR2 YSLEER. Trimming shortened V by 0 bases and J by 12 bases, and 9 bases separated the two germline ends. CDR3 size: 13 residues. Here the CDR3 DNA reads TGCGCCAGCAGCCAAGATCAGGGGCTACCCCTCCACTTT. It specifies CASSQDQGLPLHF.